Listed below are T cell receptor beta chains from one sample, sequenced in a study of blood T cell repertoires in COVID-19. Method: immunoSEQ multiplex PCR; TCRdb's copy keeps in-frame clones and lacks some. This sample has 87,000 or so clones; about 83% occur once, and the top ten carry roughly 2.1%. Sequenced: peripheral blood. The receptors derive from a woman aged 70 to 79 with acute or convalescent COVID-19. Both conserved end residues are part of each CDR3. The D gene is left open where the match is weak. Size is stated for part of the rows, as once, few or many counts, or as a class when the clone is expanded.

d_call clone_size j_call cdr3_length v_call cdr3_aa cdr3_nt
TRBD1 - TRBJ1-5 15 TRBV28 CASRVGGQGYQPQHF TGTGCCAGCAGGGTCGGTGGACAGGGCTATCAGCCCCAGCATTTT
TRBD1 once TRBJ2-1 15 TRBV5-5 CASSPGGSSYNEQFF TGTGCCAGCAGCCCAGGGGGTAGCTCCTACAATGAGCAGTTCTTC
- - TRBJ2-2 15 TRBV9 CASSVGIAPTGELFF TGTGCCAGCAGCGTAGGGATAGCCCCCACCGGGGAGCTGTTTTTT
TRBD1 - TRBJ1-2 15 TRBV27 CASSSQGQGNYGYTF TGTGCCAGCAGTTCCCAGGGACAGGGCAACTATGGCTACACCTTC
TRBD1 - TRBJ2-4 17 TRBV5-1 CASSSGQGALAKNIQYF TGCGCCAGCAGCTCTGGACAGGGGGCACTAGCCAAAAACATTCAGTACTTC
TRBD2 - TRBJ2-5 14 TRBV5-1 CASSPGGERETQYF TGCGCCAGCAGCCCGGGGGGGGAGCGGGAGACCCAGTACTTC
- few TRBJ2-2 16 TRBV5-1 CASSFEAGVLTGELFF TGCGCCAGCAGCTTCGAGGCAGGGGTCCTCACCGGGGAGCTGTTTTTT
- - TRBJ1-6 15 TRBV19 CASTWAGPNGSPLHF TGTGCCTCTACATGGGCAGGGCCGAACGGGTCACCCCTCCACTTT
- - TRBJ2-7 16 TRBV21-1 CASKFWGSSSSYEQYF TGTGCCAGTAAATTTTGGGGCAGTTCCAGCTCCTACGAGCAGTACTTC
- - TRBJ2-1 15 TRBV3-1/TRBV3-2 CASSQVPSSRHPQFF TGTGCCAGCAGCCAAGTCCCGAGCTCACGACACCCACAGTTCTTC
TRBD1 - TRBJ2-5 12 TRBV2 CASTGGGETQYF TGTGCCAGCACAGGGGGCGGCGAGACCCAGTACTTC
TRBD2 - TRBJ2-1 15 TRBV5-1 CASSLAASGGTEQFF TGCGCCAGCAGCTTGGCGGCTAGCGGGGGGACTGAGCAGTTCTTC
- - TRBJ2-7 14 TRBV6-5 CASSYLALPYEQYF TGTGCCAGCAGTTACCTGGCCTTGCCCTACGAGCAGTACTTC
- - TRBJ2-7 14 TRBV3-1/TRBV3-2 CASSPGLATYEQYF TGTGCCAGCAGCCCGGGACTGGCAACCTACGAGCAGTACTTC
- - TRBJ2-4 16 TRBV19 CASSLGQQLAKNIQYF TGTGCCAGTAGTCTCGGACAGCAACTAGCCAAAAACATTCAGTACTTC
- - TRBJ1-2 16 TRBV2 CASSEALAASAYGYTF TGTGCCAGCAGTGAAGCGCTTGCGGCGAGTGCCTATGGCTACACCTTC
- - TRBJ2-2 16 TRBV9 CASSVAVTANTGELFF TGTGCCAGCAGCGTAGCGGTCACCGCGAACACCGGGGAGCTGTTTTTT
TRBD1 - TRBJ2-7 16 TRBV5-1 CASSFLPGQGTYEQYF TGCGCCAGCAGCTTCCTCCCAGGACAGGGAACCTACGAGCAGTACTTC
- - TRBJ1-4 14 TRBV28 CASSSTGPREKLFF TGTGCCAGCAGTTCTACCGGCCCCAGGGAAAAACTGTTTTTT
TRBD1 once TRBJ2-3 16 TRBV9 CASSLRDSSSTDTQYF TGTGCCAGCAGCCTCCGGGACAGTTCTAGCACAGATACGCAGTATTTT
- - TRBJ1-5 14 TRBV4-1 CASSETGKFQPQHF TGCGCCAGCAGCGAGACAGGTAAGTTTCAGCCCCAGCATTTT
- - TRBJ2-3 17 TRBV20-1 CSASPDLLGGGTDTQYF TGCAGTGCTAGTCCGGACTTGCTAGGGGGGGGCACAGATACGCAGTATTTT
- - TRBJ1-6 16 TRBV30 CAWSVHRESYNSPLHF TGTGCCTGGAGTGTACATCGGGAGTCCTATAATTCACCCCTCCACTTT
TRBD2 - TRBJ2-1 17 TRBV6-1 CASSATFGTSGGNEQFF TGTGCCAGCAGTGCCACCTTTGGGACTAGCGGGGGTAATGAGCAGTTCTTC
- - TRBJ1-4 14 TRBV5-6 CASSLEGRGWKLFF TGTGCCAGCAGCTTGGAAGGGCGGGGGTGGAAACTGTTTTTT
- - TRBJ2-7 11 TRBV20-1 CSASQNYEQYF TGCAGTGCTAGCCAAAACTACGAGCAGTACTTC
TRBD2 - TRBJ2-5 15 TRBV5-1 CASSYGLAGGETQYF TGCGCCAGCAGCTACGGACTAGCGGGAGGGGAGACCCAGTACTTC
- once TRBJ2-2 15 TRBV2 CASISWTPNTGELFF TGTGCCAGCATCAGCTGGACACCGAACACCGGGGAGCTGTTTTTT
TRBD2 few TRBJ2-5 12 TRBV29-1 CSSSSGTETQYF TGCAGCAGTTCTAGCGGGACAGAGACCCAGTACTTC
- - TRBJ1-5 14 TRBV5-5 CASSLGVGVTPQHF TGTGCCAGCAGCTTGGGTGTAGGGGTGACGCCCCAGCATTTT
- - TRBJ2-7 14 TRBV19 CASRYDRTSYEQYF TGTGCCAGTAGATACGACAGGACGTCCTACGAGCAGTACTTC
- - TRBJ1-1 16 TRBV9 CASSVAVGNLNTEAFF TGTGCCAGCAGCGTAGCGGTGGGCAACCTGAACACTGAAGCTTTCTTT
- - TRBJ1-1 11 TRBV29-1 CSVYRAGEAFF TGCAGCGTGTACAGGGCAGGGGAAGCTTTCTTT
TRBD2 - TRBJ2-1 14 TRBV19 CASSLLAGSNEQFF TGTGCCAGTAGTCTGTTAGCGGGGTCCAATGAGCAGTTCTTC
- few TRBJ1-5 12 TRBV10-3 CAISAPDQPQHF TGTGCCATCAGTGCCCCCGATCAGCCCCAGCATTTT
- - TRBJ1-5 14 TRBV7-8 CASSLGRGSQPQHF TGTGCCAGCAGCTTAGGGCGGGGAAGCCAGCCCCAGCATTTT
- - TRBJ1-1 14 TRBV5-1 CASSADMAGTEAFF TGCGCCAGCAGCGCTGATATGGCGGGCACTGAAGCTTTCTTT
- - TRBJ1-2 14 TRBV4-1 CASSQVAANYGYTF TGCGCCAGCAGCCAAGTGGCCGCCAATTATGGCTACACCTTC
- - TRBJ1-4 15 TRBV9 CASSVDVGGGEKLFF TGTGCCAGCAGCGTAGATGTCGGCGGTGGGGAAAAACTGTTTTTT
TRBD2 - TRBJ2-3 14 TRBV3-1/TRBV3-2 CASSRGGGSDTQYF TGTGCCAGCAGCCGGGGCGGGGGTTCAGATACGCAGTATTTT
TRBD1 once TRBJ1-3 17 TRBV7-9 CASSLRDRGFSGNTIYF TGTGCCAGCAGCTTACGGGACAGGGGATTCTCTGGAAACACCATATATTTT
- - TRBJ1-3 18 TRBV23-1 CASSPTSAKTTHGNTIYF TGCGCCAGCAGTCCAACGTCCGCCAAAACTACCCACGGAAACACCATATATTTT
- - TRBJ1-4 12 TRBV9 CASLEDNEKLFF TGTGCCAGCCTCGAGGATAATGAAAAACTGTTTTTT
TRBD2 - TRBJ2-1 16 TRBV28 CASSFHTSGPYNEQFF TGTGCCAGCAGTTTCCACACTAGCGGGCCCTACAATGAGCAGTTCTTC
TRBD1 once TRBJ2-2 14 TRBV5-1 CASSLEQGAGELFF TGCGCCAGCAGCTTGGAGCAGGGGGCCGGGGAGCTGTTTTTT
- - TRBJ1-1 13 TRBV6-5 CASTGTPDREAFF TGTGCCAGCACTGGGACACCCGATAGGGAAGCTTTCTTT
TRBD1 - TRBJ2-1 16 TRBV7-3 CASSLLGGTGANEQFF TGTGCCAGCAGCCTTCTCGGGGGGACAGGGGCTAATGAGCAGTTCTTC
TRBD1 - TRBJ2-3 13 TRBV12-3/TRBV12-4 CASSWTGKDTQYF TGTGCCAGCAGTTGGACAGGAAAGGATACGCAGTATTTT